These 2 T cell receptor beta chains were all obtained from the same sample, sequenced in a study of CXCR3-negative and CXCR3-positive naive CD8 T cells. Broader study findings: Hydrophobicity of TRB CDR3s was greater in CXCR3-positive naive cells than in CXCR3-negative naive cells.

The authors prepared UMI-labeled TRB cDNA libraries by 5' RACE. TCRdb reanalyzed the 5' RACE reads, giving one entry per CDR3 protein sequence and no DNA. The data include over 95,000 distinct CDR3 sequences; the top ten clones carry approximately 0.36%. These TCRs' antigens remain unknown. Sample: naive CXCR3+ CD8+ T cells from blood. Subset: CD45RO-CCR7+CD27+CD95- naive CD8+ T cells expressing CXCR3 (TNR3+). Every receptor here comes from a human donor in good health. Some clones in this sample may be carry-over from other donors' samples.

This chain joins TRBV9 and TRBJ2-1. The CDR3 sequence is 14 residues long. Germline-derived CDR1 and CDR2 are SGDLS and YYNGEE. CDR3 protein: CASSVVQSYNEQFF.

The chain employs TRBV6-5 and TRBJ2-2. Germline values: CDR1 MNHEY, CDR2 SVGAGI. The CDR3 has 16 amino acids. This CDR3 is CASSPGGAANTGELFF.